These 30 T cell receptor beta chains were sequenced from one sample in a study of cytomegalovirus exposure and HLA in healthy donors. 13 Jbeta primers and 60 Vbeta primers were used for the PCR. Profiled with immunoSEQ multiplex PCR; TCRdb holds only in-frame clones, not every one. The sample yields some 87,000 clones, 77% seen once. Sequenced: PBMCs. The receptors derive from a man over 45 in good health and CMV-seropositive.

V usage is TRBV19 and J usage is TRBJ2-1, with D perhaps TRBD2 (6 bases). CDR3 length equals 15 residues. Trimming cost V 4 bases and J 5 bases, with 15 bases left between them. Germline CDR1 reads LNHDA; CDR2 reads SQIVND (reference sequence). The CDR3 DNA reads TGTGCCAGTAGTACAGACCGGGACTTTCACAATGAGCAGTTCTTC. Its translation: CASSTDRDFHNEQFF.

The chain has TRBV19 and TRBJ2-7; TRBD2 aligns across 8 bases. The CDR3 is made up of 13 amino acids. The junction had 6 bases not matched to a gene; V was cut back by 6 bases and J by 5 bases. CDR1 is LNHDA and CDR2 is SQIVND in the germline V gene (reference sequence). The CDR3 region has the DNA TGTGCCAGTAGCGGGGGGGGGTGGAACGAGCAGTACTTC. Translation gives CASSGGGWNEQYF. The entire variable domain, with the rest obtained from reference TRBV19 and TRBJ2-7, is as follows: DGGITQSPKYLFRKEGQNVTLSCEQNLNHDAMYWYRQDPGQGLRLIYYSQIVNDFQKGDIAEGYSVSREKKESFPLTVTSAQKNPTAFYLCASSGGGWNEQYFGPGTRLTVT.

The chain employs TRBV25-1 and TRBJ1-6; 10 bases align to TRBD1. Germline CDR1 and CDR2: MGHDK and SYGVNS. With 0 bases clipped from V and 8 bases from J, the junction kept 1 base outside the gene matches. The CDR3 has 15 residues. The CDR3 nucleotides read TGTGCCAGCAGTGAATACGGGACAGGGGATTCACCCCTCCACTTT. Amino acid sequence: CASSEYGTGDSPLHF. The full variable domain, its missing parts supplied by reference TRBV25-1 and TRBJ1-6, is EADIYQTPRYLVIGTGKKITLECSQTMGHDKMYWYQQDPGMELHLIHYSYGVNSTEKGDLSSESTVSRIRTEHFPLTLESARPSHTSQYLCASSEYGTGDSPLHFGNGTRLTVT.

V usage is TRBV5-1 and J usage is TRBJ1-6, with D unclear. CDR3 length: 14 amino acids. In germline, CDR1 is SGHRS, CDR2 YFSETQ. The V and J ends lost 4 bases and 4 bases respectively, with 9 bases between them. This CDR3 is CASSTEGYNSPLHF. The CDR3 DNA reads TGCGCCAGCAGCACGGAGGGATATAATTCACCCCTCCACTTT.

The gene calls are TRBV18 and TRBJ1-1, with D perhaps matching TRBD1 (5 bases). From germline, CDR1 is KGHSH and CDR2 LQKENI. Trimming shortened V by 3 bases and J by 5 bases, and 10 bases separated the two germline ends. This CDR3 region has 13 residues. The CDR3 DNA is TGTGCCAGCTCACCCGGGGGGAAGACTGAAGCTTTCTTT. Translation gives CASSPGGKTEAFF.

The rearrangement links TRBV7-6 to TRBJ2-1; no firm D call. The CDR3 spans 18 residues. CDR1 is SGHVS, CDR2 FNYEAQ, per germline. The V end was cut by 4 bases, the J end by 0 bases, with 19 bases between. CDR3 residues: CASSSPRVAASSYNEQFF. The CDR3 DNA reads as TGTGCCAGCAGCTCTCCCCGAGTCGCGGCAAGCTCCTACAATGAGCAGTTCTTC.

The V and J genes are TRBV10-1 and TRBJ2-3; 15 bases align to TRBD2. CDR1 is WNHNN, CDR2 SYGVQD, per germline (reference sequence). The CDR3 totals 18 residues. With V trimmed by 4 bases and J by 0 bases, 5 bases remained unmatched. Here the CDR3 DNA reads TGCGCCAGCAGTGGGGGGACTAGCGGGGGGTATAGCACAGATACGCAGTATTTT. Translated, it gives CASSGGTSGGYSTDTQYF.

This chain links TRBV27 with TRBJ1-2, with 8 bases fitting TRBD1. This CDR3 region has 15 residues. Germline CDR1 and CDR2: MNHEY and SMNVEV (reference sequence). Trimming at V came to 6 bases and at J to 2 bases, leaving 8 bases not matched to a gene. DNA for the CDR3: TGTGCCAGCAGATATACAGGGGGAGGAAACTATGGCTACACCTTC. Protein sequence: CASRYTGGGNYGYTF.

This chain uses TRBV7-2 with TRBJ1-2; no reliable D call. The CDR3 totals 17 residues. With 4 bases removed from V and 3 bases from J, the gap between germline ends came to 21 bases. Looked up from germline, CDR1 is SGHTA and CDR2 is FQGNSA. In DNA form, the CDR3 reads TGTGCCAGCAGCTCCCCCGAGGGAGGCTCGAGCTACTATGGCTACACCTTC. Translating it yields CASSSPEGGSSYYGYTF.

This chain joins TRBV7-9 and TRBJ2-6, with 8 bases fitting TRBD1. The V and J ends lost 1 base and 12 bases, in that order; junction bases with no gene match: 8. Germline V gene lookup returns CDR1 SEHNR and CDR2 FQNEAQ (reference sequence). The CDR3 spans 15 residues. Here the CDR3 reads CASSLGRTGLSVLTF. In DNA, the CDR3 is TGTGCCAGCAGCTTAGGCAGGACAGGGCTGAGCGTCCTGACTTTC.

The chain carries TRBV5-1 and TRBJ2-3; a weak D match, TRBD2 (5 bases). Germline V CDR1 and CDR2: SGHRS, YFSETQ. The ends were cut back, 0 bases at V and 2 bases at J, with 10 bases in the middle. The CDR3 runs 15 residues. CDR3 coding DNA: TGCGCCAGCAGCTTGGCCGGGAAAAACACAGATACGCAGTATTTT. Amino acids: CASSLAGKNTDTQYF.

V and J are TRBV19 and TRBJ1-1; 9 nucleotides agree with TRBD1. V trimming: 6 bases; J trimming: 3 bases; junction bases outside the gene matches: 2. The CDR3 is 13 residues long. Per the germline V gene, CDR1 is LNHDA and CDR2 is SQIVND (reference sequence). The CDR3: CASRGTGYTEAFF. The CDR3 DNA is TGTGCCAGTAGGGGGACAGGGTACACTGAAGCTTTCTTT.

This clone was detected a few times. The chain couples TRBV6-4 to TRBJ1-2; 7 bases match TRBD1. Germline loops: CDR1 MRHNA, CDR2 SNTAGT. This CDR3 is 14 amino acids long. The V gene end was trimmed by 2 bases and the J gene end by 2 bases; junction bases not matched to a gene: 2. The CDR3 DNA sequence: TGTGCCAGCAGTGACGGGACAGAGAACTATGGCTACACCTTC. Translated, it gives CASSDGTENYGYTF.

V gene TRBV19 combines with J gene TRBJ2-7; D remains unclear. The CDR3 has 13 amino acids. From germline, CDR1 is LNHDA and CDR2 SQIVND (reference sequence). V lost 3 bases to trimming and J lost 4 bases, with 10 bases between them. The chain's CDR3 is CASSIEAEYEQYF. CDR3 nucleotide sequence: TGTGCCAGTAGTATTGAGGCGGAATACGAGCAGTACTTC.

This chain connects TRBV9 to TRBJ2-1; TRBD2 matches at 13 bases. J gave up 7 bases and V 2 bases, and 3 bases lay outside the gene matches. Germline V gene data show CDR1 as SGDLS and CDR2 as YYNGEE. The length of the CDR3 is 15 residues. In DNA form, the CDR3 reads TGTGCCAGCAGCGTCGGGACTAGCGGGGTAAATGAGCAGTTCTTC. Its protein product is CASSVGTSGVNEQFF.

CDR3 nucleotide sequence: TGTGCCAGCACCCGGGTACCCGGGGAGCTGTTTTTT. Residues: CASTRVPGELFF. The chain links TRBV7-9 to TRBJ2-2; D unclear. The germline V and J ends were trimmed by 7 bases and 6 bases, with 9 bases remaining between them. Germline CDR1 SEHNR, CDR2 FQNEAQ (reference sequence). The CDR3 is 12 amino acids.

This chain joins TRBV2 and TRBJ2-3; possibly TRBD2 for D (6 bases). Trimming removed 7 bases from V and 1 base from J, with 12 bases in between. Looked up from germline, CDR1 is SNHLY and CDR2 is FYNNEI. The CDR3 consists of 14 residues. The CDR3 here is CASKGRRGTDTQYF. The CDR3, as DNA: TGTGCCAGCAAGGGCAGGAGGGGCACAGATACGCAGTATTTT. Full variable domain (outside the CDR3, taken from reference TRBV2 and TRBJ2-3): EPEVTQTPSHQVTQMGQEVILRCVPISNHLYFYWYRQILGQKVEFLVSFYNNEISEKSEIFDDQFSVERPDGSNFTLKIRSTKLEDSAMYFCASKGRRGTDTQYFGPGTRLTVL.

The chain carries TRBV6-1 and TRBJ2-7; no reliable D call. Germline CDR1 and CDR2: MNHNS and SASEGT. The ends were cut back, 4 bases at V and 0 bases at J, with 10 bases in the middle. The CDR3 loop spans 14 amino acids. CDR3 loop: CASSGWASSYEQYF. CDR3 DNA sequence: TGTGCCAGCAGTGGGTGGGCGAGCTCCTACGAGCAGTACTTC.

CDR3 loop: CASSFDGSSYNEQFF. In DNA form, the CDR3 reads TGCGCCAGCAGCTTCGACGGGAGCTCCTACAATGAGCAGTTCTTC. This chain connects TRBV5-1 to TRBJ2-1; tentative D call: TRBD2 (6 bases). Trimming took 2 bases from V and 0 from J, leaving 9 bases between them. The germline V gene has CDR1 SGHRS and CDR2 YFSETQ. This CDR3 is 15 amino acids long.

The J gene is TRBJ1-1, the V gene TRBV30; tentatively, D is TRBD1 (5 bases). Looked up from germline, CDR1 is GTSNPN and CDR2 is SVGIG (reference sequence). The V and J ends lost 2 bases and 3 bases respectively, with 13 bases between them. This CDR3 region has 14 residues. The CDR3 sequence is CAWSPGIVDTEAFF. CDR3 DNA: TGTGCCTGGAGTCCAGGGATCGTAGACACTGAAGCTTTCTTT.

The rearrangement joins TRBV20-1 to TRBJ1-1; 8 nucleotides agree with TRBD1. The V gene end was trimmed by 6 bases and the J gene end by 8 bases; junction bases not matched to a gene: 5. Germline assignment: CDR1 DFQATT and CDR2 SNEGSKA (reference sequence). The CDR3 runs to 11 residues. CDR3 nucleotides: TGCAGTGCCACGGACAGGGTAGAAGCTTTCTTT. Encoded protein: CSATDRVEAFF.

CDR3 nucleotide sequence: TGTGCCATCAGGGCCGGGACAGCGAACACCGGGGAGCTGTTTTTT. Translation gives CAIRAGTANTGELFF. This chain connects TRBV10-3 to TRBJ2-2; 7 bases agree with TRBD1. Germline V gene data show CDR1 as ENHRY and CDR2 as SYGVKD. The junction had 4 bases not matched to a gene; V was cut back by 6 bases and J by 0 bases. The length of the CDR3 is 15 residues.

The chain links TRBV7-2 to TRBJ2-5; possibly TRBD1 for D (5 bases). The germline V gene has CDR1 SGHTA and CDR2 FQGNSA. This CDR3 has 15 amino acids. Between the trimmed V and J ends, which lost 5 bases and 2 bases, there was a span of 15 bases. The CDR3 sequence: CASSPDSMIQETQYF. CDR3 DNA: TGTGCCAGCAGCCCCGACAGTATGATACAAGAGACCCAGTACTTC.

The CDR3 spells CASSEVGRDTEAFF. The CDR3 DNA reads as TGTGCCAGCAGTGAAGTAGGGAGGGACACTGAAGCTTTCTTT. V usage is TRBV6-1 and J usage is TRBJ1-1, with D unclear. Germline V gene data show CDR1 as MNHNS and CDR2 as SASEGT. Trimming took 1 base from V and 3 from J, leaving 9 bases between them. The CDR3 length is 14 residues.

The chain is built from TRBV2 and TRBJ1-2; 9 bases align to TRBD1. In germline, CDR1 is SNHLY, CDR2 FYNNEI. V dropped 5 bases and J dropped 4; count of bases not matched to a gene: 8. The CDR3 consists of 15 residues. The CDR3 here is CASSSDRGIFYGYTF. CDR3 coding DNA: TGTGCCAGCAGTTCCGACAGGGGGATCTTCTATGGCTACACCTTC. The full variable domain, completed using reference TRBV2 and TRBJ1-2, is EPEVTQTPSHQVTQMGQEVILRCVPISNHLYFYWYRQILGQKVEFLVSFYNNEISEKSEIFDDQFSVERPDGSNFTLKIRSTKLEDSAMYFCASSSDRGIFYGYTFGSGTRLTVV.

V usage is TRBV10-3 and J usage is TRBJ2-7; 9 nucleotides line up with TRBD1. J was trimmed by 4 bases and V by 9 bases; bases with no gene match: 4. CDR3 length: 12 amino acids. Germline V CDR1 and CDR2: ENHRY, SYGVKD. DNA for the CDR3: TGTGCCATGGGACAGGGAACTTACGAGCAGTACTTC. Amino acid sequence: CAMGQGTYEQYF.

This clone was counted between two and nine times. The chain links TRBV7-2 to TRBJ1-6, with D possibly being TRBD1 (5 bases). Germline V CDR1 and CDR2: SGHTA, FQGNSA. The CDR3 runs to 15 residues. V was trimmed by 2 bases and J by 7 bases, leaving 12 bases between them. In DNA form, the CDR3 reads TGTGCCAGCAGCTTATTTGGGGCGCAGAATTCACCCCTCCACTTT. Protein product: CASSLFGAQNSPLHF.

This chain links TRBV7-3 with TRBJ2-3, with TRBD2 identical over 8 bases. V shed 2 bases, J shed 5 bases, and the junction held 3 bases outside the gene matches. The CDR3 spans 14 residues. The germline V gene has CDR1 SGHTA and CDR2 FQGTGA. Here the CDR3 reads CASSLGTSGDTQYF. In DNA, the CDR3 is TGTGCCAGCAGCTTAGGAACTAGCGGAGATACGCAGTATTTT.

The chain couples TRBV28 to TRBJ1-5; weak D call: TRBD1 (6 bases). Trimming removed 10 bases from V and 6 bases from J, with 16 bases in between. Germline V CDR1 and CDR2: MDHEN, SYDVKM. This CDR3 has 13 amino acids. The CDR3 protein is CATRWGGGQPQHF. CDR3 coding DNA: TGTGCCACCCGGTGGGGGGGCGGTCAGCCCCAGCATTTT.

The V call is TRBV2, the J call TRBJ2-7; 9 bases map to TRBD1. This CDR3 has 16 residues. Germline trimming cut 0 bases from V and 6 bases from J; bases unmatched to any gene: 9. Germline values: CDR1 SNHLY, CDR2 FYNNEI. The DNA of the CDR3 is TGTGCCAGCAGTGAAGCGATGTTACAGGGGGCTTCCGAGCAGTACTTC. Protein product: CASSEAMLQGASEQYF.